This T cell receptor (beta chain) stems from a study of blood T cell repertoires in COVID-19. Study at large: Specimens from acute and convalescent COVID-19 originated in the United States, Italy and Spain. T cells, B-cell-depleted T cells, or PBMCs supplied cDNA or gDNA.

Patients of the Seattle cohort, enrolled during active infection, were followed longitudinally. Assay used: immunoSEQ multiplex PCR; TCRdb lists only in-frame clones, some missing. The profile shows 140,000 to 150,000 clones, 70% to 90% of them singletons. Sequenced: peripheral blood. The origin of this receptor is a woman aged 60-70 years with COVID-19, enrolled during active disease.

This CDR3 reads CATRRGPLGYNEQFF. The CDR3 DNA reads as TGTGCCACCCGAAGGGGGCCTTTGGGGTACAATGAGCAGTTCTTC. This chain links TRBV28 with TRBJ2-1; 7 bases agree with TRBD1. The ends lost 10 bases at V and 4 bases at J; junction bases unmatched: 13. This CDR3 has 15 amino acids. Germline loops: CDR1 MDHEN, CDR2 SYDVKM.